The 30 T cell receptor beta chains reported below all come from one sample, sequenced in a study of control samples from healthy donors and cancer patients. Method: immunoSEQ multiplex PCR; TCRdb's copy keeps in-frame clones and lacks some. The table has about 160,000 clones, over 85% seen once. The sequenced sample consisted of blood. Every receptor here comes from a man aged 25 to 45 in good health.

The chain is built from TRBV5-1 and TRBJ2-7, with TRBD1 matching over 7 bases. The trim removed 6 bases at V and 2 bases at J, leaving 8 bases unmatched. The CDR3 spans 14 residues. Germline-derived CDR1 and CDR2 are SGHRS and YFSETQ. The CDR3 nucleotides read TGCGCCAGCACGGCGACAGGGAGCGCCTACGAGCAGTACTTC. This encodes CASTATGSAYEQYF.

This chain joins TRBV7-9 and TRBJ1-1, with D possibly TRBD1 on 5 matching bases. Germline V lookup: CDR1 SEHNR, CDR2 FQNEAQ (reference sequence). This CDR3 comprises 17 residues. Trimming removed 4 bases at V and 0 bases at J, with 18 bases between. The CDR3 loop reads CASSSRQLGRLNTEAFF. The CDR3 bases are TGTGCCAGCAGCTCGAGACAACTGGGACGGTTGAACACTGAAGCTTTCTTT. The complete variable domain, with remaining parts taken from reference TRBV7-9 and TRBJ1-1, reads DTGVSQNPRHKITKRGQNVTFRCDPISEHNRLYWYRQTLGQGPEFLTYFQNEAQLEKSRLLSDRFSAERPKGSFSTLEIQRTEQGDSAMYLCASSSRQLGRLNTEAFFGQGTRLTVV.

The chain carries TRBV5-4 and TRBJ2-5; D may be TRBD1 (6 bases). Germline assignment: CDR1 SGHNT and CDR2 YYREEE (reference sequence). Trimming stripped 4 bases from V and 5 bases from J, with 12 bases between. The CDR3 sequence is 13 residues long. The CDR3 DNA follows: TGTGCCAGCAGCCCGGGACAACGGGAGACCCAGTACTTC. Amino acids: CASSPGQRETQYF.

The sample holds a few counts of this clone. The chain links TRBV3-1 (or the pseudogene TRBV3-2) to TRBJ1-3; D gene uncertain. The germline CDR1 and CDR2 sequences are LGHDT and YNNKEL (reference sequence). The CDR3 is made up of 15 amino acids. V dropped 0 bases and J dropped 2 bases, with 8 bases sitting between them. CDR3 bases: TGTGCCAGCAGCCAAGATTTAATGGCTGGAAACACCATATATTTT. Its protein is CASSQDLMAGNTIYF.

The chain employs TRBV5-6 and TRBJ1-1, with unresolved D. Trimming pared 3 bases from V and 3 bases from J, leaving 21 bases between. Germline CDR1 reads SGHDT; CDR2 reads YYEEEE. The length of the CDR3 is 17 residues. CDR3 amino acids: CASSYRGFSIPHTEAFF. CDR3 DNA: TGTGCCAGCAGCTACCGAGGGTTCTCGATCCCGCACACTGAAGCTTTCTTT.

The rearrangement joins TRBV29-1 to TRBJ2-7; D is perhaps TRBD1 (7 bases). Germline CDR1 reads SQVTM; CDR2 reads ANQGSEA. The ends were cut back, 0 bases at V and 2 bases at J, with 17 bases in the middle. This CDR3 comprises 16 residues. CDR3 nucleotides: TGCAGCGTTGAAGATGGGGAAGGAGGGGGCCCCTACGAGCAGTACTTC. Translation gives CSVEDGEGGGPYEQYF.

The chain carries TRBV18 and TRBJ1-2; D possibly corresponds to TRBD1 (5 bases). Trimming left V 8 bases short and J 1 base short, with 14 bases between. The CDR3 contains 14 residues. Germline-derived CDR1 and CDR2 are KGHSH and LQKENI. Here the CDR3 reads CASNWRGDNYGYTF. Here the CDR3 DNA reads TGTGCCAGCAATTGGCGGGGGGATAACTATGGCTACACCTTC.

This clone appeared once. The CDR3 region is CSASGGGGEKNIQYF. CDR3 sequence (DNA): TGCAGCGCCTCTGGCGGGGGGGGCGAAAAAAACATTCAGTACTTC. The chain is built from TRBV29-1 and TRBJ2-4, with 9 bases matching TRBD2. There are 15 residues in the CDR3. Germline trimming cut 7 bases from V and 4 bases from J; bases unmatched to any gene: 11. The germline V gene encodes CDR1 SQVTM and CDR2 ANQGSEA.

This chain uses TRBV28 with TRBJ1-6; TRBD1 is a possible D gene (5 bases). The V end was cut by 5 bases, the J end by 2 bases, with 10 bases between. The CDR3 has 15 residues. The germline gives CDR1 MDHEN, CDR2 SYDVKM. The CDR3 nucleotides are TGTGCCAGCAGTGGGGAGGGGACCTATAATTCACCCCTCCACTTT. Its protein is CASSGEGTYNSPLHF.

The V and J genes are TRBV24-1 and TRBJ2-5; TRBD1 might be the D (7 bases). Germline CDR1 and CDR2: KGHDR and SFDVKD. The CDR3 length is 15 residues. With 6 bases removed from V and 0 bases from J, the gap between germline ends came to 13 bases. The CDR3 bases are TGTGCCACCAGTTGGGCAGGGGGGAACCAAGAGACCCAGTACTTC. It codes for CATSWAGGNQETQYF.

This clone has a single count. The J gene is TRBJ1-5, the V gene TRBV28; no definite D call. Trimming stripped 6 bases from V and 2 bases from J, with 14 bases between. From germline, CDR1 is MDHEN and CDR2 SYDVKM. CDR3 length equals 15 residues. CDR3 region: CASSSFGLGNQPQHF. For the CDR3, the DNA is TGTGCCAGCAGCTCCTTCGGGCTGGGCAATCAGCCCCAGCATTTT.

The chain links TRBV5-1 to TRBJ1-1; a possible D gene is TRBD1 (6 bases). V gave up 9 bases and J gave up 2 bases, with 17 bases separating them. CDR1 is SGHRS, CDR2 YFSETQ, per germline. There are 14 residues in the CDR3. The CDR3 here is CATKTGYGNTEAFF. The CDR3 region has the DNA TGCGCCACCAAAACAGGGTATGGTAACACTGAAGCTTTCTTT.

The V and J genes are TRBV3-1 (or the pseudogene TRBV3-2) and TRBJ2-2; 9 bases map to TRBD2. V gave up 4 bases and J gave up 6 bases; unmatched junction bases: 9. This CDR3 is 16 amino acids long. Germline CDR1 is LGHDT and CDR2 is YNNKEL (reference sequence). The CDR3 loop is CASSRQAGGLPGELFF. The DNA for the CDR3 is TGTGCCAGCAGCCGCCAGGCGGGGGGGCTGCCCGGGGAGCTGTTTTTT.

This clone was detected only a few times. V is TRBV27 and J is TRBJ2-1, with D possibly being TRBD2 (5 bases). The CDR3 has 14 amino acids. The V and J ends lost 1 base and 10 bases respectively, with 14 bases between them. The germline V gene encodes CDR1 MNHEY and CDR2 SMNVEV (reference sequence). This CDR3 is CASSLLPSSEEQFF. CDR3 nucleotides: TGTGCCAGCAGTTTATTACCAAGTAGCGAGGAGCAGTTCTTC.

This clone was detected once. CDR3 in amino acids: CASSQTLGTYSSYTF. The CDR3 region has the DNA TGCGCCAGCAGCCAGACTTTGGGGACATATTCGAGCTACACCTTC. The chain carries TRBV23-1 and TRBJ1-2, with a tentative D call TRBD1 (6 bases). TRBV23-1 qualifies as an ORF whose function is uncertain. V lost 6 bases and J 9 bases, leaving 23 bases between the germline ends. This CDR3 has 15 residues.

This chain uses TRBV20-1 with TRBJ1-1, with D unclear. Per germline, CDR1 DFQATT and CDR2 SNEGSKA (reference sequence). CDR3 length equals 11 residues. Trimming removed 5 bases from V and 4 bases from J, with 8 bases in between. The CDR3 loop is CSAPRVTEAFF. The CDR3 nucleotides are TGCAGTGCTCCTCGGGTCACTGAAGCTTTCTTT.

The chain links TRBV4-1 to TRBJ1-3; D is unclear. Germline CDR1 reads MGHRA; CDR2 reads YSYEKL. This CDR3 is built from 16 residues. V gave up 2 bases and J gave up 7 bases, with 18 bases separating them. The CDR3 DNA reads TGCGCCAGCAGCCAACCGATGGGGTTACGCTGGAACACCATATATTTT. Amino acids: CASSQPMGLRWNTIYF.

This clone was observed a single time. The chain couples TRBV10-3 to TRBJ2-5, with TRBD1 as a possible D gene (6 bases). CDR1 is ENHRY and CDR2 is SYGVKD in the germline V gene. The CDR3 covers 14 residues. V shed 4 bases and J shed 7 bases, with 16 bases lying between them. The CDR3 DNA follows: TGTGCCATCAGTGGGGACACCACCCACGGGACCCAGTACTTC. Protein: CAISGDTTHGTQYF.

V is TRBV18 and J is TRBJ1-5; D might be TRBD1 (6 bases). V dropped 2 bases and J dropped 7 bases, with 18 bases sitting between them. CDR1 and CDR2 (germline): KGHSH, LQKENI. This CDR3 spans 16 amino acids. CDR3 nucleotide sequence: TGTGCCAGCTCACCATCGACGGGGGTAACAGGGCAGCCCCAGCATTTT. It specifies CASSPSTGVTGQPQHF.

The rearrangement links TRBV7-9 to TRBJ2-1; 7 nucleotides agree with TRBD1. With V trimmed by 3 bases and J by 6 bases, 2 bases remained unmatched. CDR1 SEHNR and CDR2 FQNEAQ come from the germline V gene (reference sequence). This CDR3 region has 13 residues. In DNA, the CDR3 is TGTGCCAGCAGCTTCCGGGACAGCAATGAGCAGTTCTTC. Translated, it gives CASSFRDSNEQFF.

V gene TRBV2 combines with J gene TRBJ1-5; a weak D match, TRBD1 (5 bases). CDR1 SNHLY and CDR2 FYNNEI come from the germline V gene. Deletions cut 8 bases from V and 7 bases from J, with 15 bases between. The CDR3 has 13 residues. The DNA of the CDR3 is TGTGCCAGCCGGGGCGGGGCGAAGCAGCCCCAGCATTTT. Its translation is CASRGGAKQPQHF.

This rearrangement joins TRBV24-1 to TRBJ1-5; D is unclear. The CDR3 is made up of 14 amino acids. CDR1 KGHDR and CDR2 SFDVKD come from the germline V gene. Trimming left V 0 bases short and J 2 bases short, with 4 bases between. CDR3 protein: CATSDLEGNQPQHF. DNA of the CDR3: TGTGCCACCAGTGATTTGGAAGGCAATCAGCCCCAGCATTTT.

This clone was found once. The V and J genes are TRBV2 and TRBJ2-5; 10 nucleotides line up with TRBD1. The CDR3 spans 14 residues. CDR1 SNHLY and CDR2 FYNNEI come from the germline V gene. With V trimmed by 8 bases and J by 5 bases, 8 bases remained unmatched. CDR3 loop: CASWRDRGGETQYF. CDR3 nucleotide sequence: TGTGCCAGCTGGCGGGACAGGGGTGGGGAGACCCAGTACTTC.

Written as DNA, the CDR3 is TGCAGCGTTGACCCTCAGGCCCTTGGCTATGGCTACACCTTC. Protein: CSVDPQALGYGYTF. This chain connects TRBV29-1 to TRBJ1-2; D is unresolved. Germline loops: CDR1 SQVTM, CDR2 ANQGSEA. With 3 bases removed from V and 4 bases from J, the gap between germline ends came to 15 bases. This CDR3 is built from 14 residues.

By frequency in the sample, this clone is medium-sized. The chain employs TRBV10-3 and TRBJ1-2; D not certain. Per germline, CDR1 ENHRY and CDR2 SYGVKD. The CDR3 spans 13 residues. V was cut by 10 bases and J by 8 bases, with 20 bases left in between. CDR3 region: CATAGQRPGGYTF. CDR3 nucleotide sequence: TGTGCCACCGCGGGCCAAAGGCCCGGGGGCTACACCTTC.

V gene TRBV28 combines with J gene TRBJ1-5; the D is unclear. V lost 2 bases and J 9 bases, leaving 11 bases between the germline ends. The CDR3 length is 13 residues. The V gene's germline CDR1 is MDHEN and CDR2 SYDVKM. The CDR3 nucleotides are TGTGCCAGCAGTTTACAAGGGCTCGGGCCCCAGCATTTT. It is translated as CASSLQGLGPQHF.

The gene calls are TRBV2 and TRBJ2-6, with TRBD2 matching 10 bases. The CDR3 sequence is 18 residues long. Looked up from germline, CDR1 is SNHLY and CDR2 is FYNNEI. The ends lost 4 bases at V and 0 bases at J; junction bases unmatched: 6. The CDR3 bases are TGTGCCAGCAGTGCCTCACTAGCGGGGAGCTCTGGGGCCAACGTCCTGACTTTC. Amino acids: CASSASLAGSSGANVLTF.

The rearrangement uses TRBV5-1 and TRBJ2-7, with TRBD2 matching 7 bases. Germline V gene lookup returns CDR1 SGHRS and CDR2 YFSETQ. After removal of 4 bases from V and 0 bases from J, the junction contained 10 bases not matched to a gene. This CDR3 is 16 amino acids long. The CDR3 protein is CASSPPVRGTSYEQYF. CDR3 nucleotides: TGCGCCAGCAGCCCCCCGGTGCGGGGGACCTCCTACGAGCAGTACTTC. Full variable domain (remainder filled in from reference TRBV5-1 and TRBJ2-7): KAGVTQTPRYLIKTRGQQVTLSCSPISGHRSVSWYQQTPGQGLQFLFEYFSETQRNKGNFPGRFSGRQFSNSRSEMNVSTLELGDSALYLCASSPPVRGTSYEQYFGPGTRLTVT.

This clone was recorded only once. The rearrangement uses TRBV9 and TRBJ1-1, with D unresolved. The CDR3 has 15 residues. With 0 bases removed from V and 0 bases from J, the gap between germline ends came to 9 bases. CDR1 SGDLS and CDR2 YYNGEE come from the germline V gene. The CDR3 region has the DNA TGTGCCAGCAGCGTAGAACCGGTCATGAACACTGAAGCTTTCTTT. Amino acids: CASSVEPVMNTEAFF.

The V gene is TRBV16, the J gene TRBJ1-2; TRBD1 is a possible D gene (5 bases). CDR1 is KGHSY, CDR2 FQNENV, per germline. The CDR3 extends over 12 amino acids. With 3 bases removed from V and 4 bases from J, the gap between germline ends came to 6 bases. The CDR3 bases are TGTGCCAGCAGCCAGGGGGGCTATGGCTACACCTTC. Amino acids: CASSQGGYGYTF.